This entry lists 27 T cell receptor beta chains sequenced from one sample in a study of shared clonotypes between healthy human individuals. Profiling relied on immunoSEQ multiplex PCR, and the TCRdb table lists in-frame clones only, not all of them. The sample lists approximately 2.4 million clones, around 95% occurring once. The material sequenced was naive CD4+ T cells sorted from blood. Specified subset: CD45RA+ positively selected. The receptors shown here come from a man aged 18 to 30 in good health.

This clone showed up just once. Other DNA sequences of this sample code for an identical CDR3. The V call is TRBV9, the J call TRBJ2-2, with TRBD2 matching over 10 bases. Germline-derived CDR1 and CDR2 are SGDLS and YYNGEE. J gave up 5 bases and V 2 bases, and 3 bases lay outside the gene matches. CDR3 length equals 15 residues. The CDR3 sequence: CASSVVAGGTGELFF. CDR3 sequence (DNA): TGTGCCAGCAGCGTCGTAGCGGGGGGTACCGGGGAGCTGTTTTTT.

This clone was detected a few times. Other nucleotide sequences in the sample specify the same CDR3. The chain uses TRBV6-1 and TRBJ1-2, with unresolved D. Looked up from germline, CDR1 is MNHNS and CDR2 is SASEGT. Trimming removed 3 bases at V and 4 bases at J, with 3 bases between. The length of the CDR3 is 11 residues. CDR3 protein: CASSDSYGYTF. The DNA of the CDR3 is TGTGCCAGCAGTGACAGCTATGGCTACACCTTC.

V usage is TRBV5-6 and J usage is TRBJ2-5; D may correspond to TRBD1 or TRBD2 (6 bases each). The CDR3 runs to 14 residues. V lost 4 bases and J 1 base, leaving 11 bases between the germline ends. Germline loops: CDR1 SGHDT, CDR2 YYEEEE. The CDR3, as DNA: TGTGCCAGCAGCCGGGGGACAATCCAAGAGACCCAGTACTTC. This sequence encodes CASSRGTIQETQYF.

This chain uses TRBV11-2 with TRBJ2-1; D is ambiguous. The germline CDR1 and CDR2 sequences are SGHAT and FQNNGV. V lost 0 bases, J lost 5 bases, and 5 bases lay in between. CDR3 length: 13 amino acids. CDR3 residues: CASSLEVDNEQFF. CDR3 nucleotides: TGTGCCAGCAGCTTAGAAGTTGACAATGAGCAGTTCTTC.

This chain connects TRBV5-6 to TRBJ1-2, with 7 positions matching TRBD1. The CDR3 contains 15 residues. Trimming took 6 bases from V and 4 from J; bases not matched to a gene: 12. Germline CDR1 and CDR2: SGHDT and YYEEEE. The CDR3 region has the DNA TGTGCCAGCACCAGGGACAGCCCAGTTGGCTATGGCTACACCTTC. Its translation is CASTRDSPVGYGYTF.

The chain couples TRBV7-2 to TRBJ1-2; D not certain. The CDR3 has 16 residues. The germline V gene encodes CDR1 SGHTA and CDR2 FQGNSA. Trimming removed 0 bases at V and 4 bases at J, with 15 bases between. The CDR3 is CASSLAGPSNPYGYTF. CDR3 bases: TGTGCCAGCAGCTTAGCGGGCCCGAGCAACCCCTATGGCTACACCTTC.

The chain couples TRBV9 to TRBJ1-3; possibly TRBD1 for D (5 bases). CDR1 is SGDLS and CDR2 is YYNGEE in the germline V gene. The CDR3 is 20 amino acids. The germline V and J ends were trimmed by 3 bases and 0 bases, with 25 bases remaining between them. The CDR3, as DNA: TGTGCCAGCAGCGCCCGAGGTAGGGGTGAGGGAACCGTCTCTGGAAACACCATATATTTT. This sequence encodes CASSARGRGEGTVSGNTIYF.

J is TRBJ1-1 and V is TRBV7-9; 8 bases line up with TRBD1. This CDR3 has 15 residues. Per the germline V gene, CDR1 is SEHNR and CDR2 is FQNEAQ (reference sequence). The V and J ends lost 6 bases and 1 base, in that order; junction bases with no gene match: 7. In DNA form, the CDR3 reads TGTGCCAGCAGTAGATCTGGGACAGGGAACACTGAAGCTTTCTTT. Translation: CASSRSGTGNTEAFF.

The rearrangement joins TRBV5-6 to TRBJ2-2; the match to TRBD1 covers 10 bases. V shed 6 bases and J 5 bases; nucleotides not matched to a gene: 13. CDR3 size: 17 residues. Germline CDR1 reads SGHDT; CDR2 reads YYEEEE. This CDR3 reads CASTLRRTGGWTGELFF. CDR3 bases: TGTGCCAGCACCCTCCGGCGGACAGGGGGATGGACCGGGGAGCTGTTTTTT.

The CDR3 loop reads CAWSPGLATYNEQFF. The DNA for the CDR3 is TGTGCCTGGAGTCCGGGGCTAGCGACCTACAATGAGCAGTTCTTC. The V and J genes are TRBV30 and TRBJ2-1, with a tentative D call TRBD2 (6 bases). Between the trimmed V and J ends, which lost 2 bases and 2 bases, there was a span of 13 bases. In germline, CDR1 is GTSNPN, CDR2 SVGIG (reference sequence). The CDR3 runs to 15 residues.

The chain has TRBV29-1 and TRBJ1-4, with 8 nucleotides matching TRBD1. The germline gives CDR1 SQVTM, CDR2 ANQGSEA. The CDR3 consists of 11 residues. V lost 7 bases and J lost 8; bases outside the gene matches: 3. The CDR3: CSGRQGEKLFF. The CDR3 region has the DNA TGCAGCGGCCGACAGGGGGAAAAACTGTTTTTT.

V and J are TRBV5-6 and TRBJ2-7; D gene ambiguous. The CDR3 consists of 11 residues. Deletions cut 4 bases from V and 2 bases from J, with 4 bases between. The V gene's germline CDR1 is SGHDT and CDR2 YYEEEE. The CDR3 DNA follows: TGTGCCAGCAGCGCACCCTACGAGCAGTACTTC. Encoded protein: CASSAPYEQYF.

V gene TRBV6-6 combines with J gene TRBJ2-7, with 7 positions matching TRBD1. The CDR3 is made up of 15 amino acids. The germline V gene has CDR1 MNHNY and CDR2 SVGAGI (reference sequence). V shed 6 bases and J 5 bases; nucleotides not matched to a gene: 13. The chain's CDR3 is CASSPQIQGWNEQYF. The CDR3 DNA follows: TGTGCCAGCAGCCCTCAAATACAGGGGTGGAACGAGCAGTACTTC.

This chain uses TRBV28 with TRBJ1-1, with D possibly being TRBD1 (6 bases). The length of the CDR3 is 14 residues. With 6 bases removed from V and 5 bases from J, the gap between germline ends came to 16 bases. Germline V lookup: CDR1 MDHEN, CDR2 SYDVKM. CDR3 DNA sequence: TGTGCCAGCAGCCGGGGGCGGGGAGGAACTGAAGCTTTCTTT. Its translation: CASSRGRGGTEAFF.

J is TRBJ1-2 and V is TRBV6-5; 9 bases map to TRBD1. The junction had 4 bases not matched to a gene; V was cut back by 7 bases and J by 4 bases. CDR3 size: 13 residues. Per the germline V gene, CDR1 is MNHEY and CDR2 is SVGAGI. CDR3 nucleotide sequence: TGTGCCAGCACGCGGGACAGGGCCTATGGCTACACCTTC. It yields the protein CASTRDRAYGYTF.

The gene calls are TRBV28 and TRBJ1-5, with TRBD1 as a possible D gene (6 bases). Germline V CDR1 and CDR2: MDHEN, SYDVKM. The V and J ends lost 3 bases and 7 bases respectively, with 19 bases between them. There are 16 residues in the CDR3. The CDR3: CASSLDQRGSRQPQHF. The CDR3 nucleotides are TGTGCCAGCAGTTTGGACCAGAGGGGGTCGAGGCAGCCCCAGCATTTT.

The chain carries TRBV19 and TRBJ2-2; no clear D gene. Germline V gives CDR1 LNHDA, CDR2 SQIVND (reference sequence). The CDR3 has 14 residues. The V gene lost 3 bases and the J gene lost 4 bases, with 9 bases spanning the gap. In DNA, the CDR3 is TGTGCCAGTAGTATTAGAGAGGTCACCGGGGAGCTGTTTTTT. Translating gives CASSIREVTGELFF.

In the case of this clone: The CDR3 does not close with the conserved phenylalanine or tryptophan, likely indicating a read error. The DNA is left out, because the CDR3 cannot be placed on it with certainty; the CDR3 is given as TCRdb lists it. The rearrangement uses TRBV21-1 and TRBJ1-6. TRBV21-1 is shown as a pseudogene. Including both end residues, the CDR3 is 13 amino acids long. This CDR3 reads CASSKERNPENST.

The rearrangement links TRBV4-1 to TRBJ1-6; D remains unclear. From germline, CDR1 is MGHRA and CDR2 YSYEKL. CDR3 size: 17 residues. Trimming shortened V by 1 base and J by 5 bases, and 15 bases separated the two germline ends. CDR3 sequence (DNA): TGCGCCAGCAGCCAAGTAACAACAGCTTCCAATAATTCACCCCTCCACTTT. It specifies CASSQVTTASNNSPLHF.

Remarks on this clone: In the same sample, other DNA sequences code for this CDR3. The CDR3, as DNA: TGTGCCAGCAGCCTAGGGGCAGGGGGCAATCAGCCCCAGCATTTT. Translating gives CASSLGAGGNQPQHF. This chain links TRBV7-2 with TRBJ1-5; a weak D match, TRBD1 (6 bases). The germline CDR1 and CDR2 sequences are SGHTA and FQGNSA. V dropped 5 bases and J dropped 2 bases, with 13 bases sitting between them. This CDR3 has 15 residues.

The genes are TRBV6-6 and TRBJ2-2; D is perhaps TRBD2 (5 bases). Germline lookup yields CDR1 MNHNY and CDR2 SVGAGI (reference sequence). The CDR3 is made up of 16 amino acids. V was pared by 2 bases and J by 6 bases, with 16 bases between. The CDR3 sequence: CASSYLGPLVAGELFF. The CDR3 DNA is TGTGCCAGCAGTTACCTCGGGCCACTAGTCGCCGGGGAGCTGTTTTTT.

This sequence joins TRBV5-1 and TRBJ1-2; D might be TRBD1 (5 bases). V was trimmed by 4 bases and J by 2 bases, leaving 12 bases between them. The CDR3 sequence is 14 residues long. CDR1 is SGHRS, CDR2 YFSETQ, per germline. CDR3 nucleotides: TGCGCCAGCAGCCTGGGACCGTTGAACTATGGCTACACCTTC. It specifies CASSLGPLNYGYTF.

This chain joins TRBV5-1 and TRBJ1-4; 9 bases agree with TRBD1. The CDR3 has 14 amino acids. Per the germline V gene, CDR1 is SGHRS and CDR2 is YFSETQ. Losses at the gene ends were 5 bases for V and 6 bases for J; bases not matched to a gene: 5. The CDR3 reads CASRSTGGHEKLFF. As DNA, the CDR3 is TGCGCCAGCAGATCGACAGGGGGTCATGAAAAACTGTTTTTT.

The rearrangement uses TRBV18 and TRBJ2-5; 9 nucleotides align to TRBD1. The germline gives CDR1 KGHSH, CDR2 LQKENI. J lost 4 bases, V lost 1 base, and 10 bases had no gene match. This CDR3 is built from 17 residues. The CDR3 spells CASSPLEQGAIRETQYF. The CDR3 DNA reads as TGTGCCAGCTCACCACTCGAACAGGGGGCGATTCGAGAGACCCAGTACTTC.

Written as DNA, the CDR3 is TGTGCCAGCCGCAGAAGAGAAGAAATATCACCCCTCCACTTT. This gives the protein CASRRREEISPLHF. The rearrangement links TRBV28 to TRBJ1-6; D gene uncertain. Germline CDR1 and CDR2: MDHEN and SYDVKM. Between the trimmed V and J ends, which lost 8 bases and 10 bases, there was a span of 18 bases. CDR3 length equals 14 residues.

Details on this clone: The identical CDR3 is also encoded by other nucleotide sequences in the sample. The CDR3 DNA reads TGTGCCTGGAGTGTGGGGGGAAGTAATGAAAAACTGTTTTTT. Encoded protein: CAWSVGGSNEKLFF. This chain uses TRBV30 with TRBJ1-4, with D perhaps matching TRBD1 (5 bases). Germline CDR1 is GTSNPN and CDR2 is SVGIG (reference sequence). V was shortened by 0 bases and J by 4 bases, with 9 bases between the two germline ends. The CDR3 is 14 amino acids.

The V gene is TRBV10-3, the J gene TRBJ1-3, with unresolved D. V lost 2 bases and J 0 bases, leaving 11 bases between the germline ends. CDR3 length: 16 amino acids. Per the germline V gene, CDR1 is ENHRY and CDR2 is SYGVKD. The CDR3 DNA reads TGTGCCATCAGTGAGATAGGGTCGGGCTCTGGAAACACCATATATTTT. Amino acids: CAISEIGSGSGNTIYF.